These 3 T cell receptor beta chains share one sample of origin, sequenced in a study of shared clonotypes between healthy human individuals. Sequenced by immunoSEQ multiplex PCR; TCRdb stores in-frame clones only, minus some. Among 600,000 or so clones listed, roughly 98% were seen once. CD45RO-negative CD8 cells positively selected for CCR7 made up the naive population, which excluded terminally differentiated effector memory CD45RA+ cells. The sequencing input was naive CD8+ T cells sorted from blood. Receptors originate from a man younger than 40 in good health.

The chain recombines TRBV15 with TRBJ2-7, with 9 bases fitting TRBD2. This CDR3 has 18 residues. V gave up 0 bases and J gave up 3 bases; unmatched junction bases: 12. CDR1 and CDR2 (germline): LNHNV, YYDKDF (reference sequence). Here the CDR3 reads CATSRDRLASGTLYEQYF. CDR3 bases: TGTGCCACCAGCAGAGATCGCCTCGCTAGCGGGACCCTCTACGAGCAGTACTTC.

CDR3 region: CASSWSRSYNEQFF. CDR3 nucleotides: TGTGCCAGCAGTTGGTCGAGGTCCTACAATGAGCAGTTCTTC. This chain uses TRBV28 with TRBJ2-1; D remains ambiguous. This CDR3 has 14 amino acids. V was pared by 4 bases and J by 1 base, with 8 bases between. Germline CDR1 reads MDHEN; CDR2 reads SYDVKM.

The chain recombines TRBV19 with TRBJ1-1; 7 positions match TRBD1. The CDR3 is 10 residues long. Germline loops: CDR1 LNHDA, CDR2 SQIVND (reference sequence). CDR3 sequence reads: CGSGQDEAFF. The CDR3 region has the DNA TGTGGAAGCGGACAGGATGAAGCTTTCTTT.